This record looks at one TCR beta chain sequence and its context. Its antigen is unknown. Naive CD8 cells lacked CD45RO, underwent positive selection for CCR7 and left out terminally differentiated effector memory CD45RA+ cells. Assay: immunoSEQ multiplex PCR; the TCRdb copy retains only in-frame clones and omits some. This sample has about 1,900,000 clones, with over 85% found just once. This entry is derived from a study of shared clonotypes between healthy human individuals. Broader study findings: Some clonotypes were shared by all four sorted-subset donors, while others were not shared. The non-shared ones had lower generation probabilities than the shared ones.

The CDR3 extends over 13 amino acids. Trimming removed 0 bases at V and 6 bases at J, with 7 bases between. Germline values: CDR1 SGHRS, CDR2 YFSETQ. The origin of this receptor is a man younger than 30 in good health. Sequencing was done on a sample of naive CD8+ T cells sorted from blood. This chain links TRBV5-1 with TRBJ2-1, with no clear D. The CDR3 sequence is CASSLASANEQFF. CDR3 bases: TGCGCCAGCAGCTTGGCCTCGGCCAATGAGCAGTTCTTC.